This passage covers 10 T cell receptor beta chains from one sample sequenced in a study of blood T cell repertoires in COVID-19. This table comes from immunoSEQ multiplex PCR, and its TCRdb copy is limited to in-frame clones, with some not included. The sample yields 25,000 to 35,000 clones, more than 90% seen once. Source material: peripheral blood. These receptors all come from a human donor in a cohort sampled during active COVID-19.

The chain is built from TRBV28 and TRBJ2-1, with 7 bases lining up with TRBD2. This CDR3 is 14 amino acids long. Losses at the gene ends were 9 bases for V and 7 bases for J; bases not matched to a gene: 12. The germline gives CDR1 MDHEN, CDR2 SYDVKM. The CDR3 loop reads CASRLGGSKNEQFF. The CDR3 DNA follows: TGTGCCAGTAGGCTCGGCGGGAGTAAGAATGAGCAGTTCTTC.

The chain links TRBV5-1 to TRBJ2-3; the D gene is possibly TRBD1 (5 bases). There are 14 residues in the CDR3. Germline V gene sequence: CDR1 SGHRS, CDR2 YFSETQ. The V and J ends lost 4 bases and 2 bases respectively, with 11 bases between them. Written as DNA, the CDR3 is TGCGCCAGCAGCATGACAGACTCCACAGATACGCAGTATTTT. Translation: CASSMTDSTDTQYF.

The chain employs TRBV18 and TRBJ1-4, with D unclear. Germline V lookup: CDR1 KGHSH, CDR2 LQKENI. V lost 2 bases and J lost 8, with 12 bases in between. This CDR3 is built from 14 residues. For the CDR3, the DNA is TGTGCCAGCTCACCAGACCAGACTGACGAAAAACTGTTTTTT. Amino acids: CASSPDQTDEKLFF.

This chain connects TRBV4-2 to TRBJ2-5, with a tentative D call TRBD1 (6 bases). The germline V gene encodes CDR1 LGHNA and CDR2 YNFKEQ. The V end was cut by 3 bases, the J end by 4 bases, with 9 bases between. There are 13 residues in the CDR3. For the CDR3, the DNA is TGTGCCAGCAGCCAGGTGGGGGCAGAGACCCAGTACTTC. Encoded protein: CASSQVGAETQYF.

The rearrangement joins TRBV10-3 to TRBJ1-3; maybe TRBD1 (6 bases). This CDR3 has 15 amino acids. Trimming left V 11 bases short and J 8 bases short, with 25 bases between. Germline V gives CDR1 ENHRY, CDR2 SYGVKD. The CDR3 reads CAAWGGFALADTIYF. The CDR3 region has the DNA TGTGCCGCCTGGGGGGGCTTTGCCCTTGCGGACACCATATATTTT.

The rearrangement links TRBV13 to TRBJ2-7; tentative D call: TRBD1 (6 bases). The CDR3 totals 14 residues. Germline-derived CDR1 and CDR2 are PRHDT and FYEKMQ (reference sequence). V was trimmed by 0 bases and J by 3 bases, leaving 9 bases between them. The CDR3 bases are TGTGCCAGCAGCTTAGGGGACAGACACTACGAGCAGTACTTC. As protein: CASSLGDRHYEQYF.

V and J are TRBV19 and TRBJ2-2; 7 bases map to TRBD1. The germline CDR1 and CDR2 sequences are LNHDA and SQIVND (reference sequence). The CDR3 contains 17 residues. Trimming took 5 bases from V and 0 from J; bases not matched to a gene: 9. Here the CDR3 DNA reads TGTGCCAGTAGTCCCCCGCTGGGACAGACGAACACCGGGGAGCTGTTTTTT. It codes for CASSPPLGQTNTGELFF.

This clone turned up a few times. The V and J genes are TRBV30 and TRBJ2-7, with 7 bases that match TRBD2. This CDR3 contains 15 residues. Germline-derived CDR1 and CDR2 are GTSNPN and SVGIG (reference sequence). CDR3 region: CDLGGTSDPSHEQYF. The CDR3 nucleotides are TGTGACTTGGGGGGAACTAGCGACCCGAGCCACGAGCAGTACTTC.

The chain links TRBV7-2 to TRBJ2-3; 10 bases are shared with TRBD2. The CDR3 runs 17 residues. CDR1 is SGHTA and CDR2 is FQGNSA in the germline V gene. V lost 5 bases to trimming and J lost 8 bases; unmatched junction nucleotides: 16. The CDR3 coding sequence is TGTGCCAGCAGCCAGGACGCATCGAGCGGGAGGGCAGGTACGCAGTATTTT. Translation gives CASSQDASSGRAGTQYF.

The rearrangement uses TRBV5-1 and TRBJ2-1, with D hard to call. Trimming shortened V by 7 bases and J by 3 bases, and 11 bases separated the two germline ends. The CDR3 contains 13 residues. CDR1 SGHRS and CDR2 YFSETQ come from the germline V gene. CDR3 residues: CASGLQSYNEQFF. Written as DNA, the CDR3 is TGCGCCAGCGGGCTACAGAGCTACAATGAGCAGTTCTTC.